The 15 T cell receptor beta chains listed next were all sequenced from one sample in a study of cytomegalovirus exposure and HLA in healthy donors. Use of 60 Vbeta and 13 Jbeta primers characterized the PCR. Only in-frame clones appear in the TCRdb table, and some are missing; sequencing was by immunoSEQ multiplex PCR. The repertoire holds 85,000 to 100,000 clones, approximately 80% seen once, with roughly 4.3% in the top ten. Sequenced: PBMCs. Receptor source: a woman aged 40 to 49 in good health and CMV-seropositive.

V and J are TRBV7-2 and TRBJ1-5; D is ambiguous. Germline assignment: CDR1 SGHTA and CDR2 FQGNSA. The CDR3 is 13 amino acids. V was pared by 1 base and J by 4 bases, with 5 bases between. This chain's CDR3 is CASSLVQNQPQHF. CDR3 bases: TGTGCCAGCAGCTTAGTCCAAAATCAGCCCCAGCATTTT.

This chain connects TRBV6-1 to TRBJ1-1, with D hard to call. The CDR3 is 12 residues long. In germline, CDR1 is MNHNS, CDR2 SASEGT. The germline V and J ends were trimmed by 8 bases and 8 bases, with 15 bases remaining between them. CDR3 amino acids: CASSRGSLEAFF. The CDR3 coding sequence is TGTGCCAGCTCACGGGGATCACTGGAAGCTTTCTTT.

This clone was detected only a few times. The genes are TRBV5-5 and TRBJ2-7; 10 bases are shared with TRBD1. CDR3 length: 14 residues. Germline V lookup: CDR1 SGHKS, CDR2 YYEKEE (reference sequence). Losses at the gene ends were 4 bases for V and 4 bases for J; bases not matched to a gene: 5. In DNA form, the CDR3 reads TGTGCCAGCAGCCGCCAGGGACAGGGGTACGAGCAGTACTTC. Its translation is CASSRQGQGYEQYF.

This chain connects TRBV29-1 to TRBJ1-1; no firm D call. Trimming stripped 3 bases from V and 7 bases from J, with 6 bases between. This CDR3 is 10 amino acids long. The germline V gene has CDR1 SQVTM and CDR2 ANQGSEA. CDR3: CSVDTDEAFF. For the CDR3, the DNA is TGCAGCGTTGATACAGATGAAGCTTTCTTT.

This chain joins TRBV18 and TRBJ2-7; perhaps TRBD1 as D (6 bases). Germline lookup yields CDR1 KGHSH and CDR2 LQKENI. This CDR3 is 16 amino acids long. V shed 3 bases and J shed 1 base, with 16 bases lying between them. CDR3 nucleotide sequence: TGTGCCAGCTCACCCCTGACCGGGACAAAGTCCTACGAGCAGTACTTC. This codes for CASSPLTGTKSYEQYF.

The CDR3 spells CASSLLLAGGPHEQFF. CDR3 bases: TGTGCCAGCAGCCTACTACTAGCGGGAGGGCCCCATGAGCAGTTCTTC. V gene TRBV2 combines with J gene TRBJ2-1, with 13 nucleotides matching TRBD2. Germline loops: CDR1 SNHLY, CDR2 FYNNEI. The CDR3 has 16 residues. J was trimmed by 8 bases and V by 6 bases; bases with no gene match: 10.

The rearrangement joins TRBV21-1 to TRBJ2-7; the table's D call of TRBD1 was not tested on the DNA. TRBV21-1 is a known pseudogene. This CDR3 region has 14 residues. CDR3 loop: CASSKNNSHYEQYF. The DNA of the CDR3 is TGTGCCAGCAGCAAAAACAACAGCCACTACGAGCAGTACTTC.

The chain couples TRBV2 to TRBJ2-3; 10 nucleotides agree with TRBD2. The J segment lost 1 base and the V segment lost 6 bases, leaving 4 bases of the junction unmatched. CDR3 length: 15 residues. From germline, CDR1 is SNHLY and CDR2 FYNNEI. As DNA, the CDR3 is TGTGCCAGCAGCCTAGGACTAGCGGGCACAGATACGCAGTATTTT. Translated: CASSLGLAGTDTQYF.

This chain connects TRBV7-9 to TRBJ1-2; D gene uncertain. Trimming removed 0 bases from V and 1 base from J, with 9 bases in between. Germline CDR1 and CDR2: SEHNR and FQNEAQ (reference sequence). There are 15 residues in the CDR3. The CDR3 DNA follows: TGTGCCAGCAGCTTAGCGCTAAACAGTAACTATGGCTACACCTTC. Encoded protein: CASSLALNSNYGYTF.

The chain links TRBV7-9 to TRBJ2-5, with D perhaps TRBD2 (5 bases). Trimming took off 3 bases at V and 5 bases at J, with 7 bases between the two ends. Germline V gene lookup returns CDR1 SEHNR and CDR2 FQNEAQ (reference sequence). The CDR3 runs to 12 residues. The CDR3 region has the DNA TGTGCCAGCAGCTTTCCGGGGGAGACCCAGTACTTC. It translates to CASSFPGETQYF.

This sequence joins TRBV10-3 and TRBJ2-7; 7 bases are a match to TRBD1. The J segment lost 1 base and the V segment lost 3 bases, leaving 3 bases of the junction unmatched. Germline CDR1 and CDR2: ENHRY and SYGVKD. This CDR3 is built from 14 residues. For the CDR3, the DNA is TGTGCCATCAGTGAAAGGACAGGTTCCTACGAGCAGTACTTC. This translates into CAISERTGSYEQYF.

V and J are TRBV25-1 and TRBJ2-1, with 10 positions matching TRBD1. After removal of 8 bases from V and 10 bases from J, the junction contained 20 bases not matched to a gene. This CDR3 is 17 amino acids long. From germline, CDR1 is MGHDK and CDR2 SYGVNS. The CDR3 here is CASSDYLGGDRGREQFF. CDR3 DNA sequence: TGTGCCAGCTCTGACTATCTAGGTGGGGACAGGGGTCGCGAGCAGTTCTTC. The entire variable domain, with the rest obtained from reference TRBV25-1 and TRBJ2-1, is as follows: EADIYQTPRYLVIGTGKKITLECSQTMGHDKMYWYQQDPGMELHLIHYSYGVNSTEKGDLSSESTVSRIRTEHFPLTLESARPSHTSQYLCASSDYLGGDRGREQFFGPGTRLTVL.

J is TRBJ2-3 and V is TRBV9; D gene uncertain. This CDR3 has 14 residues. Germline lookup yields CDR1 SGDLS and CDR2 YYNGEE. V lost 1 base to trimming and J lost 2 bases, with 8 bases between them. The CDR3 loop reads CASSVNSFTDTQYF. In DNA, the CDR3 is TGTGCCAGCAGCGTAAACTCTTTCACAGATACGCAGTATTTT.

The chain combines TRBV9 with TRBJ2-3; possibly TRBD1 for D (6 bases). This CDR3 has 16 amino acids. Trimming removed 4 bases from V and 1 base from J, with 16 bases in between. Germline loops: CDR1 SGDLS, CDR2 YYNGEE. The CDR3 bases are TGTGCCAGCAGCCTAACTACAGGGACCCGCACAGATACGCAGTATTTT. This translates into CASSLTTGTRTDTQYF.

This sequence joins TRBV9 and TRBJ2-2; 12 nucleotides line up with TRBD1. The CDR3 spans 17 residues. Germline CDR1 reads SGDLS; CDR2 reads YYNGEE. Trimming cost V 3 bases and J 6 bases; bases outside gene matches: 9. CDR3 sequence reads: CASSALRGTGGPGELFF. In nucleotides, the CDR3 is TGTGCCAGCAGCGCCTTGAGGGGGACAGGGGGCCCCGGGGAGCTGTTTTTT.